These 29 T cell receptor beta chains originate from one sample sequenced in a study of blood T cell repertoires in COVID-19. Here immunoSEQ multiplex PCR was the method, and the copy in TCRdb shows in-frame clones only, minus some. The sample lists around 230,000 clones, around four fifths seen once, with around 2.5% in the top ten. The specimen was peripheral blood. The receptors come from a woman in her 40s with active or convalescent COVID-19.

The chain uses TRBV5-8 and TRBJ1-3, with 7 bases identical to TRBD1. The CDR3 spans 15 residues. Germline CDR1 SGHTS, CDR2 YDEGEE. V was pared by 2 bases and J by 8 bases, with 10 bases of the junction left unmatched. CDR3 nucleotides: TGTGCCAGCAGCTTAACAGGGGTAGGGTCGGACACCATATATTTT. It codes for CASSLTGVGSDTIYF.

This clone appeared once. CDR3 amino acids: CSAPQGYEQYF. DNA for the CDR3: TGCAGTGCGCCCCAGGGTTACGAGCAGTACTTC. This chain uses TRBV20-1 with TRBJ2-7; possible D gene TRBD1, 5 bases. The germline CDR1 and CDR2 sequences are DFQATT and SNEGSKA (reference sequence). This CDR3 has 11 residues. Deletions cut 6 bases from V and 4 bases from J, with 10 bases between.

The V and J genes are TRBV18 and TRBJ1-1; perhaps TRBD1 as D (6 bases). This CDR3 contains 15 residues. Trimming left V 4 bases short and J 1 base short, with 13 bases between. Germline-derived CDR1 and CDR2 are KGHSH and LQKENI. The CDR3 nucleotides read TGTGCCAGCTCACTATCCGGGACAAAGAACACTGAAGCTTTCTTT. Amino acid sequence: CASSLSGTKNTEAFF. Combining the CDR3 with reference TRBV18 and TRBJ1-1 gives the whole variable domain NAGVMQNPRHLVRRRGQEARLRCSPMKGHSHVYWYRQLPEEGLKFMVYLQKENIIDESGMPKERFSAEFPKEGPSILRIQQVVRGDSAAYFCASSLSGTKNTEAFFGQGTRLTVV.

This clone was recorded a few times. The chain links TRBV19 to TRBJ1-2; unclear D gene. CDR3 length equals 16 residues. Trimming removed 6 bases from V and 5 bases from J, with 22 bases in between. Germline CDR1 reads LNHDA; CDR2 reads SQIVND (reference sequence). CDR3 loop: CASRTPRPGGLYGYTF. CDR3 sequence (DNA): TGTGCCAGTAGAACCCCCCGTCCGGGCGGACTATATGGCTACACCTTC.

The V gene is TRBV5-1, the J gene TRBJ2-5, with TRBD1 matching 12 bases. The germline gives CDR1 SGHRS, CDR2 YFSETQ. CDR3 length: 15 residues. The trim removed 6 bases at V and 4 bases at J, leaving 7 bases unmatched. The CDR3 DNA sequence: TGCGCCAGCATCCGCGGGACAGGGGGCGGAGAGACCCAGTACTTC. It yields the protein CASIRGTGGGETQYF. The full variable domain, completed using reference TRBV5-1 and TRBJ2-5, is KAGVTQTPRYLIKTRGQQVTLSCSPISGHRSVSWYQQTPGQGLQFLFEYFSETQRNKGNFPGRFSGRQFSNSRSEMNVSTLELGDSALYLCASIRGTGGGETQYFGPGTRLLVL.

The V call is TRBV6-2 or TRBV6-3, the J call TRBJ2-3, with 8 bases aligning to TRBD2. V was clipped by 0 bases and J by 5 bases; unmatched bases: 13. This CDR3 region has 18 residues. The germline V gene has CDR1 MNHEY and CDR2 SVGEGT. The CDR3 protein is CASSYSLPEREWGDTQYF. The CDR3 bases are TGTGCCAGCAGTTACTCCCTCCCGGAGCGGGAGTGGGGAGATACGCAGTATTTT.

The chain links TRBV3-1 (or the pseudogene TRBV3-2) to TRBJ1-2, with D possibly being TRBD1 (5 bases). Trimming cost V 4 bases and J 12 bases, with 21 bases left between them. CDR1 is LGHDT, CDR2 YNNKEL, per germline (reference sequence). There are 14 residues in the CDR3. The CDR3 DNA is TGTGCCAGCAGCCCACAACTCCTTAGGCAGGGAAACACCTTC. It encodes CASSPQLLRQGNTF.

This clone turned up a few times. The genes are TRBV28 and TRBJ1-2; 7 bases map to TRBD1. V was clipped by 6 bases and J by 4 bases; unmatched bases: 8. Germline CDR1 is MDHEN and CDR2 is SYDVKM. The CDR3 extends over 14 amino acids. The CDR3 is CASRQGVRGYGYTF. CDR3 DNA: TGTGCCAGCAGGCAGGGGGTGCGAGGCTATGGCTACACCTTC.

This chain uses TRBV2 with TRBJ1-2, with D possibly being TRBD1 (5 bases). This CDR3 is 14 amino acids long. Germline values: CDR1 SNHLY, CDR2 FYNNEI. V shed 4 bases and J shed 1 base, with 10 bases lying between them. CDR3 sequence: CASSVVQDNYGYTF. DNA for the CDR3: TGTGCCAGCAGTGTTGTACAGGATAACTATGGCTACACCTTC.

The gene calls are TRBV19 and TRBJ2-2, with a possible D match to TRBD1 (7 bases). This CDR3 is 15 amino acids long. Germline V gene sequence: CDR1 LNHDA, CDR2 SQIVND (reference sequence). Between the trimmed V and J ends, which lost 6 bases and 6 bases, there was a span of 17 bases. As DNA, the CDR3 is TGTGCCAGTAGAGAGGACAGGAGGGCTTCCGGGGAGCTGTTTTTT. This sequence encodes CASREDRRASGELFF. The entire variable domain, with the rest obtained from reference TRBV19 and TRBJ2-2, is as follows: DGGITQSPKYLFRKEGQNVTLSCEQNLNHDAMYWYRQDPGQGLRLIYYSQIVNDFQKGDIAEGYSVSREKKESFPLTVTSAQKNPTAFYLCASREDRRASGELFFGEGSRLTVL.

The V and J genes are TRBV6-4 and TRBJ1-1; 7 bases agree with TRBD1. Germline V gives CDR1 MRHNA, CDR2 SNTAGT. The CDR3 runs 16 residues. V lost 0 bases to trimming and J lost 6 bases; unmatched junction nucleotides: 10. For the CDR3, the DNA is TGTGCCAGCAGTGACTCGGGAACCGGGACAGCCTCTGAAGCTTTCTTT. Translation: CASSDSGTGTASEAFF.

This sequence joins TRBV30 and TRBJ1-5; D ambiguous. V was shortened by 0 bases and J by 0 bases, with 6 bases between the two germline ends. The CDR3 extends over 14 amino acids. Germline lookup yields CDR1 GTSNPN and CDR2 SVGIG (reference sequence). CDR3 sequence: CAWSVSGSNQPQHF. CDR3 DNA: TGTGCCTGGAGTGTTTCCGGTAGCAATCAGCCCCAGCATTTT.

J is TRBJ2-5 and V is TRBV28; the D gene is possibly TRBD1 (5 bases). The CDR3 extends over 15 amino acids. Looked up from germline, CDR1 is MDHEN and CDR2 is SYDVKM. V lost 4 bases and J 1 base, leaving 13 bases between the germline ends. The CDR3 loop reads CASSSRQTLQETQYF. Written as DNA, the CDR3 is TGTGCCAGCAGTTCCCGACAGACTCTCCAAGAGACCCAGTACTTC.

This chain connects TRBV28 to TRBJ1-2; D call uncertain. Per the germline V gene, CDR1 is MDHEN and CDR2 is SYDVKM. This CDR3 contains 11 residues. V was pared by 6 bases and J by 2 bases, with 4 bases between. CDR3 bases: TGTGCCAGCAGCCAAAACTATGGCTACACCTTC. Protein product: CASSQNYGYTF.

The genes are TRBV4-3 and TRBJ2-7; D is possibly TRBD2 (6 bases). The V end was cut by 4 bases, the J end by 3 bases, with 13 bases between. Germline V gene data show CDR1 as LGHNA and CDR2 as YSLEER. The CDR3 spans 14 residues. The CDR3 DNA follows: TGCGCCAGCAGCCCGACGGGACTCCTCTACGAGCAGTACTTC. Its translation: CASSPTGLLYEQYF.

This chain joins TRBV7-2 and TRBJ2-1, with 8 positions matching TRBD2. From germline, CDR1 is SGHTA and CDR2 FQGNSA. The CDR3 spans 17 residues. V was pared by 1 base and J by 0 bases, with 5 bases of the junction left unmatched. CDR3: CASSLDVAGPSYNEQFF. CDR3 DNA: TGTGCCAGCAGCTTAGATGTAGCGGGACCCTCCTACAATGAGCAGTTCTTC.

The genes are TRBV6-1 and TRBJ1-2, with D possibly TRBD1 on 5 matching bases. V lost 3 bases to trimming and J lost 4 bases, with 12 bases between them. There are 14 residues in the CDR3. Germline loops: CDR1 MNHNS, CDR2 SASEGT. The CDR3 region is CASSEGRTFYGYTF. In DNA form, the CDR3 reads TGTGCCAGCAGTGAGGGGCGGACCTTCTATGGCTACACCTTC.

The rearrangement links TRBV7-8 to TRBJ1-2; 8 positions agree with TRBD1. This CDR3 has 17 amino acids. J gave up 2 bases and V 4 bases, and 12 bases lay outside the gene matches. CDR1 and CDR2 from the germline V gene are SGHVS and FQNEAQ. The CDR3 protein is CASSSPHLDRGNYGYTF. CDR3 in DNA: TGTGCCAGCAGCTCTCCCCATCTCGACAGGGGCAACTATGGCTACACCTTC.

This clone has only a few counts. The chain is built from TRBV27 and TRBJ2-1, with D uncertain. The germline gives CDR1 MNHEY, CDR2 SMNVEV (reference sequence). V was pared by 5 bases and J by 6 bases, with 11 bases between. The CDR3 contains 13 residues. CDR3 amino acids: CASSPPSRNEQFF. CDR3 nucleotides: TGTGCCAGCAGTCCCCCGAGCCGCAATGAGCAGTTCTTC.

The CDR3 bases are TGTGCCAGCAGAAAAGACAGGACTGGAACAGATACGCAGTATTTT. Translating it yields CASRKDRTGTDTQYF. V and J are TRBV28 and TRBJ2-3, with D tentatively TRBD1 (6 bases). Trimming took off 6 bases at V and 3 bases at J, with 16 bases between the two ends. The CDR3 runs 15 residues. Per germline, CDR1 MDHEN and CDR2 SYDVKM.

CDR3 DNA sequence: TGTGCCAGCAGTTTATCACCCAGTCGCAATCAGCCCCAGCATTTT. It is translated as CASSLSPSRNQPQHF. This rearrangement joins TRBV27 to TRBJ1-5; D is uncertain. The V end lost 0 bases, the J end lost 2 bases, and 8 bases lay between the germline ends. The CDR3 totals 15 residues. The germline CDR1 and CDR2 sequences are MNHEY and SMNVEV (reference sequence).

The rearrangement links TRBV27 to TRBJ1-1; D is ambiguous. V was trimmed by 7 bases and J by 0 bases, leaving 15 bases between them. This CDR3 is built from 15 residues. Germline-derived CDR1 and CDR2 are MNHEY and SMNVEV (reference sequence). DNA of the CDR3: TGTGCCAGCACCTCCTTACAATCATTGAACACTGAAGCTTTCTTT. It encodes CASTSLQSLNTEAFF.

The V gene is TRBV6-6, the J gene TRBJ1-1; 9 nucleotides align to TRBD1. The germline gives CDR1 MNHNY, CDR2 SVGAGI (reference sequence). The CDR3 length is 18 residues. V was clipped by 5 bases and J by 0 bases; unmatched bases: 13. Written as DNA, the CDR3 is TGTGCCAGCAGTCAACGCGTCCCGGGACAGGGTATGAACACTGAAGCTTTCTTT. Translating gives CASSQRVPGQGMNTEAFF.

This clone showed up just a few times. J is TRBJ1-5 and V is TRBV2; 8 bases are a match to TRBD1. The CDR3 has 15 amino acids. V dropped 2 bases and J dropped 7; count of bases not matched to a gene: 7. Germline V gene sequence: CDR1 SNHLY, CDR2 FYNNEI. CDR3 sequence (DNA): TGTGCCAGCAGTGAACGGGGACAGGTTGGCCAGCCCCAGCATTTT. It encodes CASSERGQVGQPQHF.

The chain recombines TRBV7-9 with TRBJ2-1; TRBD2 matches 8 bases. Germline CDR1 is SEHNR and CDR2 is FQNEAQ (reference sequence). The J segment lost 8 bases and the V segment lost 6 bases, leaving 15 bases of the junction unmatched. The CDR3 has 16 residues. Here the CDR3 reads CASSSAGSGKGDEQFF. For the CDR3, the DNA is TGTGCCAGCAGTTCGGCGGGTAGCGGGAAGGGGGATGAGCAGTTCTTC.

This sequence joins TRBV6-6 and TRBJ1-1, with 7 bases that match TRBD1. Per germline, CDR1 MNHNY and CDR2 SVGAGI (reference sequence). This CDR3 has 15 amino acids. V gave up 5 bases and J gave up 0 bases; unmatched junction bases: 6. CDR3: CASSTPGGLNTEAFF. The DNA of the CDR3 is TGTGCCAGCAGTACCCCAGGGGGATTGAACACTGAAGCTTTCTTT.

The chain links TRBV20-1 to TRBJ2-4, with 13 bases fitting TRBD2. The CDR3 is made up of 17 amino acids. After removal of 3 bases from V and 0 bases from J, the junction contained 5 bases not matched to a gene. Per germline, CDR1 DFQATT and CDR2 SNEGSKA (reference sequence). Written as DNA, the CDR3 is TGCAGTGCTAGTGTCACTAGCGGGGGGGTAGCCAAAAACATTCAGTACTTC. Its protein product is CSASVTSGGVAKNIQYF.

The V gene is TRBV5-1, the J gene TRBJ1-2; 10 bases map to TRBD1. Trimming at V came to 6 bases and at J to 4 bases, leaving 12 bases not matched to a gene. Germline CDR1 and CDR2: SGHRS and YFSETQ. The length of the CDR3 is 16 residues. The CDR3 DNA follows: TGCGCCAGCACCCCCGGGACAGGGGATGGGCTCTATGGCTACACCTTC. The encoded protein is CASTPGTGDGLYGYTF.

CDR3 sequence: CASSSRQGAANEKLFF. The DNA of the CDR3 is TGTGCCAGCAGCTCCAGACAGGGGGCAGCTAATGAAAAACTGTTTTTT. The chain is built from TRBV5-6 and TRBJ1-4; 10 nucleotides match TRBD1. CDR3 length: 16 amino acids. With V trimmed by 3 bases and J by 3 bases, 5 bases remained unmatched. Germline V gives CDR1 SGHDT, CDR2 YYEEEE.